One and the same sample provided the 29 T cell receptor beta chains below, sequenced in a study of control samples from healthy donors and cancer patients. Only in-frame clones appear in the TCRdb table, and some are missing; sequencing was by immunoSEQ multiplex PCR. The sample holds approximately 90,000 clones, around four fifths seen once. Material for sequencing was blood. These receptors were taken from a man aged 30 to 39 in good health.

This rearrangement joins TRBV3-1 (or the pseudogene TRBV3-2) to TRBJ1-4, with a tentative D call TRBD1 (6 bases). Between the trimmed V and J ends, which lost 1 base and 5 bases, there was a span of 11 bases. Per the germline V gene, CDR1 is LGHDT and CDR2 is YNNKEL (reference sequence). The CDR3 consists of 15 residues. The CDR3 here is CASSQGQVENEKLFF. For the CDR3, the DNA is TGTGCCAGCAGCCAAGGACAGGTGGAGAATGAAAAACTGTTTTTT.

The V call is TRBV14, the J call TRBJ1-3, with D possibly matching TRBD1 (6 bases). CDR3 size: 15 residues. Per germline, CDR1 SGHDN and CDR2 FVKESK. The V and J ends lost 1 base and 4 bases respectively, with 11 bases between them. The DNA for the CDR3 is TGTGCCAGCAGCCAAGCGGGACACGGAGGAAACACCATATATTTT. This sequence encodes CASSQAGHGGNTIYF.

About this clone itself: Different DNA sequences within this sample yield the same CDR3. The CDR3 sequence is CASSPPNQPQHF. In nucleotides, the CDR3 is TGTGCCAGCTCACCCCCTAATCAGCCCCAGCATTTT. V usage is TRBV18 and J usage is TRBJ1-5; D unclear. Germline loops: CDR1 KGHSH, CDR2 LQKENI. This CDR3 has 12 residues. V dropped 3 bases and J dropped 4 bases, with 4 bases sitting between them.

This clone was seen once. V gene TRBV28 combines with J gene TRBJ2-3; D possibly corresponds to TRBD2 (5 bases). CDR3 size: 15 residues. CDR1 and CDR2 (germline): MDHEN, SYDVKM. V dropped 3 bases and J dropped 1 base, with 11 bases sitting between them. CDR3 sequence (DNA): TGTGCCAGCAGTTTCTCGTCCGGGGGCACAGATACGCAGTATTTT. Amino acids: CASSFSSGGTDTQYF.

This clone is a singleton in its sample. The CDR3 spells CASSRTSGADTGELFF. The CDR3 DNA follows: TGTGCCAGCAGCCGGACTAGCGGGGCAGACACCGGGGAGCTGTTTTTT. J is TRBJ2-2 and V is TRBV3-1 (or the pseudogene TRBV3-2), with 12 bases identical to TRBD2. CDR1 and CDR2 from the germline V gene are LGHDT and YNNKEL (reference sequence). CDR3 length equals 16 residues. V was clipped by 4 bases and J by 3 bases; unmatched bases: 3.

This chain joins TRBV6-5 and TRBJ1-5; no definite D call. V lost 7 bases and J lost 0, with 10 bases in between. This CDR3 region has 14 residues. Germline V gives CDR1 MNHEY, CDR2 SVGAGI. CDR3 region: CASIKGASNQPQHF. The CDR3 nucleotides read TGTGCCAGCATCAAGGGAGCTAGCAATCAGCCCCAGCATTTT.

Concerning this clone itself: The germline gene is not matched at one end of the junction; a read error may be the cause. The CDR3 DNA sequence: TGTGCCAGCAGTTTGGATTCCTCCAATGAGCAGTTCTTC. Encoded protein: CASSLDSSNEQFF. V usage is TRBV12-3 or TRBV12-4 and J usage is TRBJ2-1; D is ambiguous. This CDR3 is built from 13 residues.

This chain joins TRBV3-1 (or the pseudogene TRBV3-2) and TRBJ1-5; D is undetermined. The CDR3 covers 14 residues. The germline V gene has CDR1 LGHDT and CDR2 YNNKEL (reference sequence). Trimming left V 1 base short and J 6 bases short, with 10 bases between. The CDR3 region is CASSQGGAGQPQHF. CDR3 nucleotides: TGTGCCAGCAGCCAAGGGGGTGCGGGTCAGCCCCAGCATTTT.

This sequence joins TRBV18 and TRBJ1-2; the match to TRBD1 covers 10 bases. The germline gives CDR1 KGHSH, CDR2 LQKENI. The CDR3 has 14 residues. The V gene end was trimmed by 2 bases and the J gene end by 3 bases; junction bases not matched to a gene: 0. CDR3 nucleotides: TGTGCCAGCTCACCAGGACAGGGGGACTATGGCTACACCTTC. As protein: CASSPGQGDYGYTF.

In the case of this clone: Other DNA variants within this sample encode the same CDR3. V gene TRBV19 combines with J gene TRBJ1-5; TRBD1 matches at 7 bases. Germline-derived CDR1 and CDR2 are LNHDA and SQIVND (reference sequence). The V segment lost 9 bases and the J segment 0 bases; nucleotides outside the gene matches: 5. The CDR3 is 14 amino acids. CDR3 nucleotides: TGTGCCAGCACGGACAGGCATAGCAATCAGCCCCAGCATTTT. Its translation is CASTDRHSNQPQHF.

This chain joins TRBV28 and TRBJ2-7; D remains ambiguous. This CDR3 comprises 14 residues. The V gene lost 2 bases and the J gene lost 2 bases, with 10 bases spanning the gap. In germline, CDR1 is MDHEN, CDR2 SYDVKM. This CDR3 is CASSLARAAYEQYF. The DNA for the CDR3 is TGTGCCAGCAGTTTAGCACGGGCCGCCTACGAGCAGTACTTC.

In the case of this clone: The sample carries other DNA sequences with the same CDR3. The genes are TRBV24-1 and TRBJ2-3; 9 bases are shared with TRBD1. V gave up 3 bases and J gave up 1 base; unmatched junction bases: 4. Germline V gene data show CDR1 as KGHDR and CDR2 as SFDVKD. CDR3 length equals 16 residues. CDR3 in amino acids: CATSDPDRGGTDTQYF. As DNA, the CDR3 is TGTGCCACCAGTGATCCGGACAGGGGAGGCACAGATACGCAGTATTTT.

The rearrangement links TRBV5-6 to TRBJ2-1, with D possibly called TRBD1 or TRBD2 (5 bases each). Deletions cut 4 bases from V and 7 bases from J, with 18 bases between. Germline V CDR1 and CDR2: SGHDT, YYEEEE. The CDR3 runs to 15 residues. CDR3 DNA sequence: TGTGCCAGCAGCCTCCGGGACGTAGCTTGGAATGAGCAGTTCTTC. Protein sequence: CASSLRDVAWNEQFF.

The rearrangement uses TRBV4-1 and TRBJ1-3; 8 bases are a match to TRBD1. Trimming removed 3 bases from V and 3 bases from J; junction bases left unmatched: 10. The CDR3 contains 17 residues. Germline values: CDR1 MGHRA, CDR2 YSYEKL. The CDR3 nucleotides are TGCGCCAGCAGCCAGCAACGCACGACAGGGGATGGAAACACCATATATTTT. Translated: CASSQQRTTGDGNTIYF.

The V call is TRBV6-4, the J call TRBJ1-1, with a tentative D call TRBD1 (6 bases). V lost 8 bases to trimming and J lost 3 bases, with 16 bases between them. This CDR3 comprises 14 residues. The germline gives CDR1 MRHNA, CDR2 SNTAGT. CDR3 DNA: TGTGCCAGCCGACCAAGGGGGGAGCACACTGAAGCTTTCTTT. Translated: CASRPRGEHTEAFF.

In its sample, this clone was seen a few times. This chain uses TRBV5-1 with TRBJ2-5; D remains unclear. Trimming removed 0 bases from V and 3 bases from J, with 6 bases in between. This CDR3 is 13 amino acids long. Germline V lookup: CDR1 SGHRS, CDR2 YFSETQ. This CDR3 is CASSLAEEETQYF. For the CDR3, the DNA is TGCGCCAGCAGCTTGGCCGAGGAAGAGACCCAGTACTTC.

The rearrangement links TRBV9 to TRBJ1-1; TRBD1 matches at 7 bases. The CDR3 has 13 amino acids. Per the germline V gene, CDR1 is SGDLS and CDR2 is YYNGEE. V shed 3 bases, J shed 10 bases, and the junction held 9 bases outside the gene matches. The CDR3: CASSALSTGRAFF. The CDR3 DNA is TGTGCCAGCAGCGCCCTTTCGACAGGGAGAGCTTTCTTT.

The CDR3 region is CASSERVQTFYEQYF. The CDR3 DNA reads TGTGCCAGCAGTGAAAGGGTACAGACTTTCTACGAGCAGTACTTC. The chain recombines TRBV6-1 with TRBJ2-7; D unresolved. Trimming removed 2 bases at V and 3 bases at J, with 14 bases between. The CDR3 spans 15 residues. The germline V gene encodes CDR1 MNHNS and CDR2 SASEGT.

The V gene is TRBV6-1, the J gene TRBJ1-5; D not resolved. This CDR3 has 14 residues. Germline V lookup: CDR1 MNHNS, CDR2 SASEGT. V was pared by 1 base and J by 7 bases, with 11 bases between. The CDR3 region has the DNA TGTGCCAGCAGTGAAGGGGCGGGGTTACAGCCCCAGCATTTT. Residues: CASSEGAGLQPQHF.

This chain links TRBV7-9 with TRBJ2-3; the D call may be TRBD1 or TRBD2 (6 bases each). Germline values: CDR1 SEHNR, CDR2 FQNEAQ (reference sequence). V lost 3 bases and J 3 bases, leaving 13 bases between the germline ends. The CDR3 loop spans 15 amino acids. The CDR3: CASSLEGEGTDTQYF. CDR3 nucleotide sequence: TGTGCCAGCAGCTTGGAGGGGGAAGGGACAGATACGCAGTATTTT.

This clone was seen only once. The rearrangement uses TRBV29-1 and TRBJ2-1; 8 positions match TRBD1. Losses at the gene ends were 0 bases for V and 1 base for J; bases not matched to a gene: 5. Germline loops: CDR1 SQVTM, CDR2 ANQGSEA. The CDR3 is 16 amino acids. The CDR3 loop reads CSVEDRGQGSYNEQFF. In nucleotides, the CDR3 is TGCAGCGTTGAAGATCGCGGACAGGGATCCTACAATGAGCAGTTCTTC.

The CDR3 DNA follows: TGTGCCAGCAGTCCCGACAGCGGCACTGAAGCTTTCTTT. Translating gives CASSPDSGTEAFF. The chain combines TRBV27 with TRBJ1-1; TRBD1 might be the D (5 bases). The CDR3 is 13 residues long. Trimming shortened V by 5 bases and J by 4 bases, and 11 bases separated the two germline ends. Germline V gene sequence: CDR1 MNHEY, CDR2 SMNVEV (reference sequence).

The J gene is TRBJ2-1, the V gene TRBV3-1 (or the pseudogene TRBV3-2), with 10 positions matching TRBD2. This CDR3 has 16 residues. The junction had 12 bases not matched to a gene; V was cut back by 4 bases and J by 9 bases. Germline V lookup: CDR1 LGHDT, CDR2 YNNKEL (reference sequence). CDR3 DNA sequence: TGTGCCAGCAGCCCGGGACTAGCGAGCTCAGAGGGTGAGCAGTTCTTC. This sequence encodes CASSPGLASSEGEQFF.

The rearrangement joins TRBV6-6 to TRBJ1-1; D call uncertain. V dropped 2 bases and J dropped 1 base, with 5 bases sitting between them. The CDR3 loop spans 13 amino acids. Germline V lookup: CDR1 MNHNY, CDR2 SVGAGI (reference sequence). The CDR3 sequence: CASSYGSNTEAFF. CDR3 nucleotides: TGTGCCAGCAGTTACGGGTCGAACACTGAAGCTTTCTTT.

CDR3 bases: TGTGCCAGTAGTCCCGGGACAGGGACCGGGGAGCTGTTTTTT. Its translation is CASSPGTGTGELFF. The genes are TRBV19 and TRBJ2-2; 9 bases fit TRBD1. V shed 5 bases, J shed 5 bases, and the junction held 3 bases outside the gene matches. Germline CDR1 LNHDA, CDR2 SQIVND (reference sequence). The length of the CDR3 is 14 residues.

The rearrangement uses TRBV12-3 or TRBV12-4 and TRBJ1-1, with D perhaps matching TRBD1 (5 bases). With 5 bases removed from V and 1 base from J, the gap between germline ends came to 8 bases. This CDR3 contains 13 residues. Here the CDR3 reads CASSRQSNTEAFF. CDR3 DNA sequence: TGTGCCAGCAGTAGACAGTCGAACACTGAAGCTTTCTTT.

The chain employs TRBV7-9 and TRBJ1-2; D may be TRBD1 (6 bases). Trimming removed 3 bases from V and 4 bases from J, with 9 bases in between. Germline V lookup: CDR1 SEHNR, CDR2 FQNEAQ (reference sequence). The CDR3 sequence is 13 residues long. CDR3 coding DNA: TGTGCCAGCAGCTTTAGGACAGTCTATGGCTACACCTTC. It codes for CASSFRTVYGYTF.

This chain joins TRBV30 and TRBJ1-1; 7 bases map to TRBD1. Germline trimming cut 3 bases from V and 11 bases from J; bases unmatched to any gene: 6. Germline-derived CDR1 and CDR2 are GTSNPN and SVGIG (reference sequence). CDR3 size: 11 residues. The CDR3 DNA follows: TGTGCCTGGAGCCGGACAGGCCGGGCTTTCTTT. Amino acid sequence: CAWSRTGRAFF.

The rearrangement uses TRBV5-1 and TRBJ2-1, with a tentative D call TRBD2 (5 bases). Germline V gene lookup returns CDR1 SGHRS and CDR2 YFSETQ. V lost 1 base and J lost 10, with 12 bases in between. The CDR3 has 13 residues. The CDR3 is CASSLPTRGEQFF. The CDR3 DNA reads TGCGCCAGCAGCTTGCCTACTAGAGGGGAGCAGTTCTTC.